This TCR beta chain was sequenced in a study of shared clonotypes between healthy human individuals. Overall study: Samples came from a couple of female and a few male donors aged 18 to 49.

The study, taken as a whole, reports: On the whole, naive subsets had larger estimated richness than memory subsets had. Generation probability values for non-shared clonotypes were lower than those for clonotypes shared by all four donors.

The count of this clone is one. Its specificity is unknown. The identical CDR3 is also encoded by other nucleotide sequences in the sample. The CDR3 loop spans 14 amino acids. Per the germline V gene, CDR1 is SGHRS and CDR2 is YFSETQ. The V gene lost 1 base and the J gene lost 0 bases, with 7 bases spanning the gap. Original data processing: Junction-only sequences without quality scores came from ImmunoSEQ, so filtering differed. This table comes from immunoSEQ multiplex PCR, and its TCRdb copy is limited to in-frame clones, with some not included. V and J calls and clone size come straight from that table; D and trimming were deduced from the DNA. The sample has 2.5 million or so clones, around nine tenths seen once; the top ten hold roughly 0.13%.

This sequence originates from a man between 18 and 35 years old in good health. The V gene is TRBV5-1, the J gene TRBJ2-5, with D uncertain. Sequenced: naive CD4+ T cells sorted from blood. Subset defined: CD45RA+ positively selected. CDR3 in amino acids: CASSLISNQETQYF. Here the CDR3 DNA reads TGCGCCAGCAGCTTGATCTCCAACCAAGAGACCCAGTACTTC.